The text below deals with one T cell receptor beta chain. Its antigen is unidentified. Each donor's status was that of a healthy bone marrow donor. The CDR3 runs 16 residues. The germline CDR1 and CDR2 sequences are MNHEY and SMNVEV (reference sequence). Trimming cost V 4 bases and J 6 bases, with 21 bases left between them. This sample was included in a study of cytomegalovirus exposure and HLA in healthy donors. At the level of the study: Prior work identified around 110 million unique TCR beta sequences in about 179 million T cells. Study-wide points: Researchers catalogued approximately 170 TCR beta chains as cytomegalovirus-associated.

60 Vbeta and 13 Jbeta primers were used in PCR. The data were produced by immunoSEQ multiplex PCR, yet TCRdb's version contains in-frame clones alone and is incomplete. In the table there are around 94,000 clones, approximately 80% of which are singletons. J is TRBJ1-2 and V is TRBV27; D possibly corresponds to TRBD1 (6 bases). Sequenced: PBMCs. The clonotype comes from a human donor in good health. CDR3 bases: TGTGCCAGCAGTTCAAGGTCCGGGACACCGTTTCATGGCTACACCTTC. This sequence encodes CASSSRSGTPFHGYTF.